Below, 10 T cell receptor beta chains from the same sample are listed, as sequenced in a study of blood T cell repertoires in COVID-19. Assay used: immunoSEQ multiplex PCR; TCRdb lists only in-frame clones, some missing. The table lists 150,000 to 200,000 clones, 60% to 80% of them singletons, with approximately 15% in the top ten. Input material: PBMCs or T cells enriched from blood (not recorded which). Source of these receptors: a man between 60 and 75 years old who had been exposed to COVID-19.

Of note for this clone: At one end the junction does not follow the germline gene, possibly because of a read error. V is TRBV30 and J is TRBJ1-2, with 8 bases fitting TRBD1. There are 14 residues in the CDR3. Per the germline V gene, CDR1 is GTSNPN and CDR2 is SVGIG (reference sequence). The CDR3 DNA is TGTGCCCGGAGCCCAGGACAGGGTGGGGTAGGCTACACCTTC. This gives the protein CARSPGQGGVGYTF. The full variable domain, completed using reference TRBV30 and TRBJ1-2, is SQTIHQWPATLVQPVGSPLSLECTVEGTSNPNLYWYRQAAGRGLQLLFYSVGIGQISSEVPQNLSASRPQDRQFILSSKKLLLSDSGFYLCARSPGQGGVGYTFGSGTRLTVV.

This clone was counted between two and nine times. The chain recombines TRBV19 with TRBJ2-7, with TRBD2 matching over 8 bases. The ends lost 0 bases at V and 0 bases at J; junction bases unmatched: 4. The V gene's germline CDR1 is LNHDA and CDR2 SQIVND (reference sequence). The CDR3 loop spans 16 amino acids. The CDR3 nucleotides read TGTGCCAGTAGTATAGACTCCGGGACTAGCTCCTACGAGCAGTACTTC. Translation: CASSIDSGTSSYEQYF.

This clone was counted once. The chain carries TRBV20-1 and TRBJ2-1, with 12 bases matching TRBD2. J was trimmed by 7 bases and V by 5 bases; bases with no gene match: 12. The CDR3 runs to 16 residues. CDR1 DFQATT and CDR2 SNEGSKA come from the germline V gene (reference sequence). CDR3 in DNA: TGCAGTGCTGGTGGATCTCTAGCGGGAGGGTTTAATGAGCAGTTCTTC. Protein sequence: CSAGGSLAGGFNEQFF.

The rearrangement links TRBV5-4 to TRBJ2-4; TRBD2 matches at 11 bases. Per the germline V gene, CDR1 is SGHNT and CDR2 is YYREEE (reference sequence). The CDR3 spans 18 residues. Losses at the gene ends were 4 bases for V and 0 bases for J; bases not matched to a gene: 9. CDR3 sequence: CASSVSGRAREAKNIQYF. The CDR3 region has the DNA TGTGCCAGCAGCGTTAGCGGGAGGGCCAGGGAAGCCAAAAACATTCAGTACTTC.

The V call is TRBV6-4, the J call TRBJ2-1; 13 bases are a match to TRBD2. There are 14 residues in the CDR3. Germline-derived CDR1 and CDR2 are MRHNA and SNTAGT. V lost 3 bases, J lost 9 bases, and 2 bases stayed unmatched. The CDR3 DNA reads TGTGCCAGCAGTGAGGGACTAGCGGGAAGTGAGCAGTTCTTC. Translating it yields CASSEGLAGSEQFF.

This chain links TRBV10-2 with TRBJ1-1; D remains ambiguous. The CDR3 sequence is 13 residues long. V was clipped by 3 bases and J by 0 bases, with 5 bases between them. Germline lookup yields CDR1 WSHSY and CDR2 SAAADI. CDR3 amino acids: CASSDPMNTEAFF. For the CDR3, the DNA is TGCGCCAGCAGTGACCCCATGAACACTGAAGCTTTCTTT.

The chain employs TRBV6-5 and TRBJ2-3, with D possibly being TRBD2 (5 bases). CDR3 length: 14 residues. With 4 bases removed from V and 4 bases from J, the gap between germline ends came to 12 bases. Looked up from germline, CDR1 is MNHEY and CDR2 is SVGAGI. The CDR3: CASSLLELPDTQYF. In DNA form, the CDR3 reads TGTGCCAGCAGTTTACTAGAGTTGCCAGATACGCAGTATTTT.

Many counts were recorded for this clone. The chain recombines TRBV11-2 with TRBJ1-6; maybe TRBD1 (6 bases). Deletions cut 1 base from V and 7 bases from J, with 8 bases between. The length of the CDR3 is 14 residues. CDR1 and CDR2 (germline): SGHAT, FQNNGV. The CDR3 bases are TGTGCCAGCAGCTTAGCAGGGGTAAATTCACCCCTCCACTTT. This sequence encodes CASSLAGVNSPLHF.

This sequence joins TRBV7-8 and TRBJ2-1; D unresolved. The CDR3 has 11 amino acids. Germline V CDR1 and CDR2: SGHVS, FQNEAQ. V gave up 5 bases and J gave up 9 bases, with 8 bases separating them. DNA for the CDR3: TGTGCCAGCAGCCAAACCGGTGAGCAGTTCTTC. Translated, it gives CASSQTGEQFF.

V gene TRBV7-2 combines with J gene TRBJ2-5; no definite D call. Germline-derived CDR1 and CDR2 are SGHTA and FQGNSA. This CDR3 spans 13 amino acids. V was trimmed by 2 bases and J by 3 bases, leaving 7 bases between them. This CDR3 reads CASSLSPKETQYF. The CDR3 nucleotides read TGTGCCAGCAGCTTATCCCCCAAAGAGACCCAGTACTTC. The variable domain in full, completed from reference TRBV7-2 and TRBJ2-5, reads GAGVSQSPSNKVTEKGKDVELRCDPISGHTALYWYRQSLGQGLEFLIYFQGNSAPDKSGLPSDRFSAERTGGSVSTLTIQRTQQEDSAVYLCASSLSPKETQYFGPGTRLLVL.